One and the same sample provided the 9 T cell receptor beta chains below, sequenced in a study of shared clonotypes between healthy human individuals. Profiling relied on immunoSEQ multiplex PCR, and the TCRdb table lists in-frame clones only, not all of them. The sample consists of about 1,800,000 clones, just under 95% of them appearing once. CD8 cells classed as naive were CD45RO-negative and positively selected for CCR7, excluding terminally differentiated effector memory CD45RA+ cells. The sample was naive CD8+ T cells sorted from blood. The receptors derive from a man aged 18 to 30 in good health.

The chain has TRBV10-1 and TRBJ2-1, with 8 positions matching TRBD1. The CDR3 runs 16 residues. In germline, CDR1 is WNHNN, CDR2 SYGVQD (reference sequence). V shed 4 bases, J shed 6 bases, and the junction held 11 bases outside the gene matches. In DNA form, the CDR3 reads TGCGCCAGCAGTGGAGGACCGGGACAGGTCGGCAATGAGCAGTTCTTC. It translates to CASSGGPGQVGNEQFF.

Comment on this clone: The identical CDR3 is also encoded by other nucleotide sequences in the sample. The genes are TRBV20-1 and TRBJ2-7, with D maybe TRBD1 (5 bases). This CDR3 has 10 amino acids. Germline V CDR1 and CDR2: DFQATT, SNEGSKA (reference sequence). V was cut by 6 bases and J by 3 bases, with 6 bases left in between. In DNA form, the CDR3 reads TGCAGTGCAGGGGACTACGAGCAGTACTTC. The encoded protein is CSAGDYEQYF.

This rearrangement joins TRBV6-1 to TRBJ1-3; a possible D gene is TRBD1 (6 bases). The germline V gene encodes CDR1 MNHNS and CDR2 SASEGT. The CDR3 is 14 amino acids. V was pared by 4 bases and J by 4 bases, with 11 bases between. The CDR3 sequence: CASSVAGTGNTIYF. The CDR3 region has the DNA TGTGCCAGCAGTGTCGCAGGGACAGGAAACACCATATATTTT.

This chain connects TRBV30 to TRBJ2-3; 8 bases are shared with TRBD1. V lost 0 bases to trimming and J lost 11 bases; unmatched junction nucleotides: 4. Germline-derived CDR1 and CDR2 are GTSNPN and SVGIG (reference sequence). This CDR3 has 12 amino acids. This CDR3 is CAWSVSTGEQYF. The CDR3 nucleotides read TGTGCCTGGAGTGTATCGACAGGGGAGCAGTATTTT.

Remarks on this clone: A read error may account for a junction end that differs from germline. The V and J genes are TRBV5-1 and TRBJ2-1, with 7 bases fitting TRBD2. This CDR3 is built from 15 residues. Germline V CDR1 and CDR2: SGHRS, YFSETQ. CDR3 nucleotides: TGCGCCAGCAGATTGGTAGCGGGCTCCTACAATGAGCAGTTCTTC. Protein product: CASRLVAGSYNEQFF.

This chain connects TRBV12-5 to TRBJ2-3; 9 positions agree with TRBD2. Germline V gives CDR1 LGHNT, CDR2 FRNRAP. The CDR3 is 14 residues long. Unmatched junction bases numbered 0, after V lost 0 bases and J lost 5 bases. The CDR3 is CASGLVLAGDTQYF. CDR3 coding DNA: TGTGCTAGTGGTTTGGTACTAGCGGGAGATACGCAGTATTTT.

V is TRBV14 and J is TRBJ2-7, with D unresolved. In germline, CDR1 is SGHDN, CDR2 FVKESK. Between the trimmed V and J ends, which lost 0 bases and 4 bases, there was a span of 13 bases. The CDR3 length is 15 residues. CDR3 loop: CASSQEGWQTYEQYF. In DNA, the CDR3 is TGTGCCAGCAGCCAAGAGGGGTGGCAGACGTACGAGCAGTACTTC.

The rearrangement uses TRBV4-1 and TRBJ2-7; D possibly uses TRBD1 or TRBD2 (7 bases each). Trimming cost V 3 bases and J 4 bases, with 19 bases left between them. Per germline, CDR1 MGHRA and CDR2 YSYEKL. The CDR3 covers 16 residues. CDR3 loop: CASSHRAQGRAYEQYF. The CDR3 DNA is TGCGCCAGCAGCCACAGAGCACAGGGGAGGGCTTACGAGCAGTACTTC.

The chain combines TRBV28 with TRBJ1-6; 9 bases map to TRBD1. This CDR3 is built from 15 residues. Germline V gene data show CDR1 as MDHEN and CDR2 as SYDVKM. Trimming took 5 bases from V and 5 from J; bases not matched to a gene: 4. The CDR3 sequence is CASSGTGSNNSPLHF. DNA of the CDR3: TGTGCCAGCAGTGGGACAGGGTCTAATAATTCACCCCTCCACTTT.